The source of this TCR beta chain is a study of blood T cells in healthy people across ages. Background on the study: Every two T cells gave about one barcoded beta molecule via template switching. Regarding the study as a whole: PBMCs were not sorted, which prevented a conclusive comparison of naive versus antigen-experienced cells.

About this clonotype itself: Its antigen is as yet unknown.

Using a J-beta primer mix together with a sample-barcoded 5' primer, a second PCR was run for about 6 to 11 cycles. Every cDNA was tagged by a template-switch adaptor with 12 random nucleotides. From the 5' RACE reads, TCRdb called clonotypes with MiXCR, one entry per CDR3 protein. This sample carries about 780,000 distinct CDR3 sequences, about a quarter of them seen once, and the ten largest clones take about 3%. This CDR3 region has 15 residues. Trimming cost V 3 bases and J 6 bases; bases outside gene matches: 7. These data also formed part of another study, on T cells of mothers and their children.

The receptor was isolated from a boy between 10 and 17 years old in good health. The specimen was blood. The rearrangement links TRBV12-3 or TRBV12-4 to TRBJ2-2; 7 nucleotides align to TRBD2. The CDR3 here is CASSFVAGQAGELFF. The CDR3 DNA follows: TGTGCCAGCAGTTTCGTAGCGGGCCAGGCCGGGGAGCTGTTTTTT.